This is a list of T cell receptor beta chains from one sample in a study of CXCR3-negative and CXCR3-positive naive CD8 T cells. Following a re-call of the 5' RACE reads, TCRdb has one entry per CDR3 protein and lacks DNA. Seen in this sample are some 130,000 distinct CDR3 sequences; the ten most common clones hold 0.41%. Sequenced input: naive CXCR3+ CD8+ T cells from blood. Receptors originate from a human donor in good health. Some clones in this sample may be carry-over from other donors' samples. Each CDR3 is given with its conserved first and last residue.

CDR3 protein: CASRYTGGEQYF
J gene: TRBJ2-7
V gene: TRBV7-8

CDR3 protein: CASSLGQGQNTEAFF
J gene: TRBJ1-1
V gene: TRBV7-9

CDR3 protein: CASSFRDEGFYEQYF
J gene: TRBJ2-7
V gene: TRBV7-9

CDR3 protein: CSVGGLGHQAGANVLTF
J gene: TRBJ2-6
V gene: TRBV29-1

CDR3 protein: CASSPETSGSDNEQFF
J gene: TRBJ2-1
V gene: TRBV4-1

CDR3 protein: CASSLGTGFVYEQYF
J gene: TRBJ2-7
V gene: TRBV28

CDR3 protein: CASSVDTAFNQPQHF
J gene: TRBJ1-5
V gene: TRBV9

CDR3 protein: CASSVGGGVTNEQFF
J gene: TRBJ2-1
V gene: TRBV9

CDR3 protein: CSASLDSEGARLYEQYF
J gene: TRBJ2-7
V gene: TRBV20-1

CDR3 protein: CATSRLGSSYEQYF
J gene: TRBJ2-7
V gene: TRBV15

CDR3 protein: CASSLGTLGPGLHTDTQYF
J gene: TRBJ2-3
V gene: TRBV5-6

CDR3 protein: CASSPGTGGLSANEQFF
J gene: TRBJ2-1
V gene: TRBV4-3

CDR3 protein: CSATDPGTSGSYEQYF
J gene: TRBJ2-7
V gene: TRBV20-1

CDR3 protein: CASSEVLAGMYTGELFF
J gene: TRBJ2-2
V gene: TRBV2

CDR3 protein: CASSFNSGDTQYF
J gene: TRBJ2-3
V gene: TRBV7-8

CDR3 protein: CASSPPGTEAFF
J gene: TRBJ1-1
V gene: TRBV9

CDR3 protein: CASSIIGRTGFTKNIQYF
J gene: TRBJ2-4
V gene: TRBV19

CDR3 protein: CASSAGGGNEQFF
J gene: TRBJ2-1
V gene: TRBV10-2

CDR3 protein: CASSFSGSDEQFF
J gene: TRBJ2-1
V gene: TRBV12-3/TRBV12-4

CDR3 protein: CSALPGLAVYNEQFF
J gene: TRBJ2-1
V gene: TRBV20-1

CDR3 protein: CASSGDGGANVLTF
J gene: TRBJ2-6
V gene: TRBV12-3/TRBV12-4

CDR3 protein: CASSPFFPVSSYEQYF
J gene: TRBJ2-7
V gene: TRBV11-2

CDR3 protein: CSASRNSYEQYF
J gene: TRBJ2-7
V gene: TRBV20-1

CDR3 protein: CSARDPGLAPWGSYNEQFF
J gene: TRBJ2-1
V gene: TRBV20-1

CDR3 protein: CASTMGGTGELFF
J gene: TRBJ2-2
V gene: TRBV5-6

CDR3 protein: CASSLGATTYEQYF
J gene: TRBJ2-7
V gene: TRBV7-9

CDR3 protein: CASSSLVAWNTGELFF
J gene: TRBJ2-2
V gene: TRBV5-1

CDR3 protein: CASSLRGGGWEQYF
J gene: TRBJ2-7
V gene: TRBV5-1

CDR3 protein: CASSRLGTYNEQFF
J gene: TRBJ2-1
V gene: TRBV7-2

CDR3 protein: CASSLGGEAFF
J gene: TRBJ1-1
V gene: TRBV28

CDR3 protein: CASRVSREDYEQYF
J gene: TRBJ2-7
V gene: TRBV5-1

CDR3 protein: CASSIPGELFF
J gene: TRBJ2-2
V gene: TRBV19

CDR3 protein: CSVYGTGSSYEQYF
J gene: TRBJ2-7
V gene: TRBV29-1

CDR3 protein: CASSEGRSDQPQHF
J gene: TRBJ1-5
V gene: TRBV2

CDR3 protein: CASSVGIGQPQHF
J gene: TRBJ1-5
V gene: TRBV9

CDR3 protein: CSVVNWGGEAFF
J gene: TRBJ1-1
V gene: TRBV29-1

CDR3 protein: CATSRGPHNEQFF
J gene: TRBJ2-1
V gene: TRBV15

CDR3 protein: CSVEEQSSYNEQFF
J gene: TRBJ2-1
V gene: TRBV29-1

CDR3 protein: CASSGTGESSYTEQFF
J gene: TRBJ2-1
V gene: TRBV9

CDR3 protein: CASSYPGQGGETQYF
J gene: TRBJ2-5
V gene: TRBV12-3/TRBV12-4

CDR3 protein: CASGGTPREQYF
J gene: TRBJ2-7
V gene: TRBV25-1

CDR3 protein: CSASDIAVYPATGELFF
J gene: TRBJ2-2
V gene: TRBV20-1

CDR3 protein: CASSPLAYEQFF
J gene: TRBJ2-1
V gene: TRBV7-2

CDR3 protein: CASSSPAGSRGSPLHF
J gene: TRBJ1-6
V gene: TRBV7-2

CDR3 protein: CASSLGMGQKNTEAFF
J gene: TRBJ1-1
V gene: TRBV7-9

CDR3 protein: CASSDGLDTQYF
J gene: TRBJ2-3
V gene: TRBV2

CDR3 protein: CAWRGAYNEQFF
J gene: TRBJ2-1
V gene: TRBV30

CDR3 protein: CSTHGPEDEQYF
J gene: TRBJ2-7
V gene: TRBV29-1

CDR3 protein: CASTTGPNQETQYF
J gene: TRBJ2-5
V gene: TRBV12-3/TRBV12-4

CDR3 protein: CASSRTGGAFATEAFF
J gene: TRBJ1-1
V gene: TRBV4-2

CDR3 protein: CASSASVGEAFF
J gene: TRBJ1-1
V gene: TRBV9

CDR3 protein: CASSENGSPYNEQFF
J gene: TRBJ2-1
V gene: TRBV25-1

CDR3 protein: CASSLKTQHGELFF
J gene: TRBJ2-2
V gene: TRBV6-5

CDR3 protein: CASSLAVDYQETQYF
J gene: TRBJ2-5
V gene: TRBV5-1

CDR3 protein: CASSYSPLGRVSYPGELFF
J gene: TRBJ2-2
V gene: TRBV6-2/TRBV6-3